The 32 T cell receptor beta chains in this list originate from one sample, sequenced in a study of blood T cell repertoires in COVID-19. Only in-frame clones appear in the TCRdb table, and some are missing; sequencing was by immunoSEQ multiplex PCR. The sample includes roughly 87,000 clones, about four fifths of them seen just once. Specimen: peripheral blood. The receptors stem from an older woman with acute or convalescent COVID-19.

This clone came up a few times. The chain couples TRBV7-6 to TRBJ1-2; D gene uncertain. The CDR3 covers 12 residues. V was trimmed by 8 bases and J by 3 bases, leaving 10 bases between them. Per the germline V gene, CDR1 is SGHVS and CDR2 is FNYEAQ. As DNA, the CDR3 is TGTGCCAGCGGGGAGGCAGACTATGGCTACACCTTC. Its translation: CASGEADYGYTF.

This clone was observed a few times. CDR3 in DNA: TGCGCCAGCAGTGACAGGGGCCAAGGCCCCTACGAGCAGTACTTC. Encoded protein: CASSDRGQGPYEQYF. The chain employs TRBV10-2 and TRBJ2-7; TRBD1 is a possible D gene (6 bases). CDR1 and CDR2 from the germline V gene are WSHSY and SAAADI. This CDR3 has 15 residues. Trimming stripped 3 bases from V and 2 bases from J, with 14 bases between.

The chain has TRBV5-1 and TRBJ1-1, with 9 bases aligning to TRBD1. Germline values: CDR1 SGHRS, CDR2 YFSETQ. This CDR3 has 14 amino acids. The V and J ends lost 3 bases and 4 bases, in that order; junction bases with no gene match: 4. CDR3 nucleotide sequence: TGCGCCAGCAGCTCAGCGACAGGGGGCACTGAAGCTTTCTTT. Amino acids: CASSSATGGTEAFF.

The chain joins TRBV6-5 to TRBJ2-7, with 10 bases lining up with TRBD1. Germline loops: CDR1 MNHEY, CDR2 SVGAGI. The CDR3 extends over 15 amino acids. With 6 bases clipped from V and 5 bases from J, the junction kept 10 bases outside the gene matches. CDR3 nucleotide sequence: TGTGCCAGCAGGGATCCGGGACAGGGGAAGAACGAGCAGTACTTC. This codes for CASRDPGQGKNEQYF.

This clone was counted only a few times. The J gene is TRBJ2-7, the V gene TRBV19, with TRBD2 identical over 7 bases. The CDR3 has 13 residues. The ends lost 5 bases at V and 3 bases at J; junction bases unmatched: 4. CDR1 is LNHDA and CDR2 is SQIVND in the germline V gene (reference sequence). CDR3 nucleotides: TGTGCCAGTAGTGTGGGGGAGGGCTACGAGCAGTACTTC. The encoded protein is CASSVGEGYEQYF. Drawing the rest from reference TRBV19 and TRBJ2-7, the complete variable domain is DGGITQSPKYLFRKEGQNVTLSCEQNLNHDAMYWYRQDPGQGLRLIYYSQIVNDFQKGDIAEGYSVSREKKESFPLTVTSAQKNPTAFYLCASSVGEGYEQYFGPGTRLTVT.

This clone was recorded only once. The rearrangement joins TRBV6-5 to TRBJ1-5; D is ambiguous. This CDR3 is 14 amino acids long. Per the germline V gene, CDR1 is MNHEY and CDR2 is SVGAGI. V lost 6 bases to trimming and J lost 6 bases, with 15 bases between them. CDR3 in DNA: TGTGCCAGCAGGGGAACCTCGGGGATTCAGCCCCAGCATTTT. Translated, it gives CASRGTSGIQPQHF.

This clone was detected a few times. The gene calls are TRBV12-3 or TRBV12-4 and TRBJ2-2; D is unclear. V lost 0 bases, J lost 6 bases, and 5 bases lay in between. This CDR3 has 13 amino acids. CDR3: CASSLAVSGELFF. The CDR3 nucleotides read TGTGCCAGCAGTTTAGCCGTGTCCGGGGAGCTGTTTTTT.

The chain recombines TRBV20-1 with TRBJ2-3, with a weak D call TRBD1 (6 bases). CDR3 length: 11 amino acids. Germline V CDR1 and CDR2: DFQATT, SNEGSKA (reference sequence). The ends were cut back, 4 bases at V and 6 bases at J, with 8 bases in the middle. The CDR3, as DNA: TGCAGTGCTAATACAGGGGATACGCAGTATTTT. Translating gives CSANTGDTQYF.

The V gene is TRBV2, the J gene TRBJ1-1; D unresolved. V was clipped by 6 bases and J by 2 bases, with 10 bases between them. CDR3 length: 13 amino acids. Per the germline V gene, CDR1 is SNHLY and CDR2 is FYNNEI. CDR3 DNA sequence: TGTGCCAGCAGCGTTGACATAAACACTGAAGCTTTCTTT. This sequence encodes CASSVDINTEAFF.

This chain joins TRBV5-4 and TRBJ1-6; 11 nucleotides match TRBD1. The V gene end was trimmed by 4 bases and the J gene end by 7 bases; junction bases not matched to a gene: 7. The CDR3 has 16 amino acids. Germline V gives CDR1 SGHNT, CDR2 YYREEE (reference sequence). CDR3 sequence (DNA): TGTGCCAGCAGCCTGGGACAGGGGGAAGGAAATTCACCCCTCCACTTT. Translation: CASSLGQGEGNSPLHF.

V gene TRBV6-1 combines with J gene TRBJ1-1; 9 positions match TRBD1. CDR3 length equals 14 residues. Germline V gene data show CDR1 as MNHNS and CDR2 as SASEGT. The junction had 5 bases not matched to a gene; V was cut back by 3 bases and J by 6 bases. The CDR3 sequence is CASSDVGQGPEAFF. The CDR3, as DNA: TGTGCCAGCAGTGATGTGGGACAGGGCCCTGAAGCTTTCTTT.

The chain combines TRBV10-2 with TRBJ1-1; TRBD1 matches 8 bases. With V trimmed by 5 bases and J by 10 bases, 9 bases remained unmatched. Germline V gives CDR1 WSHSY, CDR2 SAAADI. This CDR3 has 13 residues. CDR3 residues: CASSSRQGARAFF. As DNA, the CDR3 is TGCGCCAGCAGTTCACGTCAGGGGGCCAGAGCTTTCTTT.

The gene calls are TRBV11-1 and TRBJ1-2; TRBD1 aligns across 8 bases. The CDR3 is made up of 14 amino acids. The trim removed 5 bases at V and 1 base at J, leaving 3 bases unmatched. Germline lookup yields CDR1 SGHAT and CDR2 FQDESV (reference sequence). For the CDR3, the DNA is TGTGCCAGCAGCCGGGGACAGGTTAACTATGGCTACACCTTC. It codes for CASSRGQVNYGYTF.

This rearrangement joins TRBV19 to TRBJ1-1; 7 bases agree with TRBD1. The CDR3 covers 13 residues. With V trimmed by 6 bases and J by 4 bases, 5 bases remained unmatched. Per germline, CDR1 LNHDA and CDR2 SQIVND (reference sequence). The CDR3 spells CASRLTGVTEAFF. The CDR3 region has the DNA TGTGCCAGTAGGCTAACAGGGGTCACTGAAGCTTTCTTT.

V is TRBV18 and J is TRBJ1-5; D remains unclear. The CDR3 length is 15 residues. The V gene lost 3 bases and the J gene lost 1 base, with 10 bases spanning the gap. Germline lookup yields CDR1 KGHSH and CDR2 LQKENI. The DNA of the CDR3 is TGTGCCAGCTCACCTGAGCGCCTGAGCAATCAGCCCCAGCATTTT. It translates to CASSPERLSNQPQHF.

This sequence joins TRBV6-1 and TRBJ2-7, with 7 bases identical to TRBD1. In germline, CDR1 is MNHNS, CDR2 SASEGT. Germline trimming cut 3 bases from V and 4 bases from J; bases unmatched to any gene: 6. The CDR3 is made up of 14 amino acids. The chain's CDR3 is CASSDRGKGYEQYF. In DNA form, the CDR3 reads TGTGCCAGCAGTGACAGGGGGAAGGGGTACGAGCAGTACTTC.

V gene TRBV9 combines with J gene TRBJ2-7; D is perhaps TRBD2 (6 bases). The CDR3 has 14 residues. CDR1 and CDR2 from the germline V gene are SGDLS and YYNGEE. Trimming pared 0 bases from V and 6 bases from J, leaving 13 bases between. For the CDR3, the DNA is TGTGCCAGCAGCGTAGGACTAGGGCGCCGCGAGCAGTACTTC. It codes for CASSVGLGRREQYF.

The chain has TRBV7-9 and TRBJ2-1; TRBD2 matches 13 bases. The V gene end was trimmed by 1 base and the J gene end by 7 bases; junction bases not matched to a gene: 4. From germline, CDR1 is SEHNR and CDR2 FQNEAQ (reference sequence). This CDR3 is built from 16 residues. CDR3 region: CASSLGAGLAGNEQFF. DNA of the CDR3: TGTGCCAGCAGCTTAGGGGCGGGACTAGCGGGGAATGAGCAGTTCTTC.

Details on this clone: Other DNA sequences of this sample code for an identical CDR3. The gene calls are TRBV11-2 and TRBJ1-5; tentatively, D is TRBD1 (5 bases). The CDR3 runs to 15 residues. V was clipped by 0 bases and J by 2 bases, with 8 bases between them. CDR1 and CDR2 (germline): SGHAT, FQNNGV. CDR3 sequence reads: CASSLDRAGNQPQHF. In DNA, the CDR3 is TGTGCCAGCAGCTTAGACAGGGCTGGCAATCAGCCCCAGCATTTT.

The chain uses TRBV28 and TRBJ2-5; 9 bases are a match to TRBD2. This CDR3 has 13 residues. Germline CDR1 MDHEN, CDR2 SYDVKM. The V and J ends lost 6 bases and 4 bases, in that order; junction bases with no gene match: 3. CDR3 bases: TGTGCCAGCAGAGAAGCGGGAGGAGAGACCCAGTACTTC. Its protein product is CASREAGGETQYF.

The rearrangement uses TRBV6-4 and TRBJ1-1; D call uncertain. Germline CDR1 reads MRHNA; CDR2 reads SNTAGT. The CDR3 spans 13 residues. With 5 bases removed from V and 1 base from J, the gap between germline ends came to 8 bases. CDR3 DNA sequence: TGTGCCAGCAGTTTGACGGGGAACACTGAAGCTTTCTTT. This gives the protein CASSLTGNTEAFF.

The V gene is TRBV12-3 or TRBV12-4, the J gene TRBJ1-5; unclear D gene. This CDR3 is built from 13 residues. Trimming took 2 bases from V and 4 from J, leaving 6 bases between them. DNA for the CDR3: TGTGCCAGCAGTTTACGGGTTAATCAGCCCCAGCATTTT. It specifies CASSLRVNQPQHF.

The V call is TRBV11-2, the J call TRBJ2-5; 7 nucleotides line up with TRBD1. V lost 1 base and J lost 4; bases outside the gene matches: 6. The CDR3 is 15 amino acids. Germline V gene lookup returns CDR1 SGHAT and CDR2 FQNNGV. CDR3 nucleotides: TGTGCCAGCAGCTTAGGAGGGGGCGGAGGAGAGACCCAGTACTTC. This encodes CASSLGGGGGETQYF.

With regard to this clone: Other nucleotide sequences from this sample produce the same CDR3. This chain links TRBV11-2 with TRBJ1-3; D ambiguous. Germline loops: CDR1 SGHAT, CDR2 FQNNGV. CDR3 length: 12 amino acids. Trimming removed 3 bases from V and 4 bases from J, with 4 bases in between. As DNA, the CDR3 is TGTGCCAGCAGCTTGTCGGGAAACACCATATATTTT. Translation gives CASSLSGNTIYF.

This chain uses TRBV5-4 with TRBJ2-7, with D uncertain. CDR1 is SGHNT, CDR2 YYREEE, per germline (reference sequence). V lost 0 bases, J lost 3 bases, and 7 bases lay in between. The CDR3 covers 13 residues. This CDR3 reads CASSLGGDYEQYF. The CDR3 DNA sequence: TGTGCCAGCAGCTTGGGCGGAGACTACGAGCAGTACTTC.

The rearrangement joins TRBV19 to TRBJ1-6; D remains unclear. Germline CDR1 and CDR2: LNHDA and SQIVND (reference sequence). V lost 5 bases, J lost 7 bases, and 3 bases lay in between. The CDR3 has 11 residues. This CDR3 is CASSSNSPLHF. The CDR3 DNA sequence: TGTGCCAGTAGTTCAAATTCACCCCTCCACTTT. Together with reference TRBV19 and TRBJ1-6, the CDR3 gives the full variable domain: DGGITQSPKYLFRKEGQNVTLSCEQNLNHDAMYWYRQDPGQGLRLIYYSQIVNDFQKGDIAEGYSVSREKKESFPLTVTSAQKNPTAFYLCASSSNSPLHFGNGTRLTVT.

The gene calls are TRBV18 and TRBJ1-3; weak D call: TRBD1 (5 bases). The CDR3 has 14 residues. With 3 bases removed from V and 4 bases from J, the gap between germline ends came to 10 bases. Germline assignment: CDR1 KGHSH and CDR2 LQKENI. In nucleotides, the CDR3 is TGTGCCAGCTCACCTCAGGGAGGAGGAAACACCATATATTTT. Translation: CASSPQGGGNTIYF.

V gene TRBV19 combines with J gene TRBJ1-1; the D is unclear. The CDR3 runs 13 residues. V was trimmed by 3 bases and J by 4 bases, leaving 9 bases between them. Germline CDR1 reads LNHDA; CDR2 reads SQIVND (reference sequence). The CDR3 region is CASSMRGVTEAFF. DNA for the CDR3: TGTGCCAGTAGTATGCGGGGAGTCACTGAAGCTTTCTTT.

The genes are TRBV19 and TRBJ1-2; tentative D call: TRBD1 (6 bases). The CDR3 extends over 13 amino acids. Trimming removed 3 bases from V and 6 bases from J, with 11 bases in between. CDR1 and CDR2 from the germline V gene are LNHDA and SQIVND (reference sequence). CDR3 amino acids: CASSIQGFDGYTF. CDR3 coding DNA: TGTGCCAGTAGTATCCAGGGGTTTGATGGCTACACCTTC.

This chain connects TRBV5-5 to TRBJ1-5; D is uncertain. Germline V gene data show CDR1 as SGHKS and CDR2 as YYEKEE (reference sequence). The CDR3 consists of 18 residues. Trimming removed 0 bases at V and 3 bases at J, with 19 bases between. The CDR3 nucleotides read TGTGCCAGCAGCTTGGAGTTGGTTCGGACTGCCGTCAATCAGCCCCAGCATTTT. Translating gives CASSLELVRTAVNQPQHF.

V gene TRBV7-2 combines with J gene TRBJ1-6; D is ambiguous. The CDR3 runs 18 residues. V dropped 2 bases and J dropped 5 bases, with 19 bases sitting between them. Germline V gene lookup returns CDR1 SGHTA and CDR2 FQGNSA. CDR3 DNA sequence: TGTGCCAGCAGCTTACGTATGTTTGCGGTGAGGGATAATTCACCCCTCCACTTT. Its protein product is CASSLRMFAVRDNSPLHF.

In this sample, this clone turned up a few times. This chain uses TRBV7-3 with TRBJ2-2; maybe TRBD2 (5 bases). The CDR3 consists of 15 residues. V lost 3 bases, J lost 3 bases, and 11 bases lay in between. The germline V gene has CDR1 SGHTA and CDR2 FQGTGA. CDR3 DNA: TGTGCCAGCAGCTTTCGGCCAGCGGACACCGGGGAGCTGTTTTTT. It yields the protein CASSFRPADTGELFF.